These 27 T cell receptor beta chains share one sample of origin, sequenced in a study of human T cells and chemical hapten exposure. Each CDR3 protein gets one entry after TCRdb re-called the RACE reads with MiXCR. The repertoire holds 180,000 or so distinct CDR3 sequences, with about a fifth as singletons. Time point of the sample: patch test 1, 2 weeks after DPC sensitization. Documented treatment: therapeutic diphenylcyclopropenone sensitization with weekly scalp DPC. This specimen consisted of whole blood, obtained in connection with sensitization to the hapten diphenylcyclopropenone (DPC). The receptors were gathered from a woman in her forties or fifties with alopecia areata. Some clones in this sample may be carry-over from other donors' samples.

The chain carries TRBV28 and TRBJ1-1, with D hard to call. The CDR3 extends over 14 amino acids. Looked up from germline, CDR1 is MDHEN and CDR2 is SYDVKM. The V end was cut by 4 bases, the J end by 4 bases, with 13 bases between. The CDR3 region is CASSSIGAITEAFF. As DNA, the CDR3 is TGTGCCAGCAGTTCGATCGGTGCTATCACTGAAGCTTTCTTT.

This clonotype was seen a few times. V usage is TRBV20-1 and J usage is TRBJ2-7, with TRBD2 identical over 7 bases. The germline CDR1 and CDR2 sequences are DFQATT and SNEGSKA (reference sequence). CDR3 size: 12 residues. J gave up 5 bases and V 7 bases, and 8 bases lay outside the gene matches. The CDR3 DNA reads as TGCAGTGTTAGGACTAGATCCAACGAGCAGTACTTC. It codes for CSVRTRSNEQYF.

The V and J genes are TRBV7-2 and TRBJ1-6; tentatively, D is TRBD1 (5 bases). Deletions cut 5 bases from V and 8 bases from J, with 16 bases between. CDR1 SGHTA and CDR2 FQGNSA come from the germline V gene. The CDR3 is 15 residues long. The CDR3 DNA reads TGTGCCAGCAGCAAAAAGGGGTTTGGGGATTCACCCCTCCACTTT. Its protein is CASSKKGFGDSPLHF.

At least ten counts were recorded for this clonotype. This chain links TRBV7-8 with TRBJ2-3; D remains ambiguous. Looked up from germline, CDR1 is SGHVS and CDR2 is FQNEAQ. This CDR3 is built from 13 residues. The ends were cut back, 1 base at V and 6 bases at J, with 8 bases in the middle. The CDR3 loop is CASSLGSSDTQYF. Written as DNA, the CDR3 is TGTGCCAGCAGCTTAGGGTCCTCGGATACGCAGTATTTT.

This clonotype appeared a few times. CDR3 sequence (DNA): TGTGCCAGCAGCCGAAGGAGGGAGGCTTTCTTT. It specifies CASSRRREAFF. This sequence joins TRBV12-3 or TRBV12-4 and TRBJ1-1; D gene ambiguous. V gave up 6 bases and J gave up 11 bases, with 13 bases separating them. The CDR3 covers 11 residues.

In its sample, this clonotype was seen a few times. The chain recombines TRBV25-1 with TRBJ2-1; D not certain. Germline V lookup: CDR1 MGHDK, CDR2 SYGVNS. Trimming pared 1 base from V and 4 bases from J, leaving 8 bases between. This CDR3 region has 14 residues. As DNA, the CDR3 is TGTGCCAGCAGTGAATTCGGGTTATACAATGAGCAGTTCTTC. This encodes CASSEFGLYNEQFF.

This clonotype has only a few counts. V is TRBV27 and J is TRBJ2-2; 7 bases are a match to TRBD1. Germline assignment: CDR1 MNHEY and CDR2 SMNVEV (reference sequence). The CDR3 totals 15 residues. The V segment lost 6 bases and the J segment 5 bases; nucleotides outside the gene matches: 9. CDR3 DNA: TGTGCCAGCAGCTTACAGATCAGGGGGACCGGGGAGCTGTTTTTT. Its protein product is CASSLQIRGTGELFF.

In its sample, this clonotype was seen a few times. CDR3 nucleotide sequence: TGTGCCAGCAGCTTCAGCGGAATAAGCCCCAATGAGCAGTTCTTC. Translated: CASSFSGISPNEQFF. The gene calls are TRBV7-8 and TRBJ2-1; D is perhaps TRBD2 (5 bases). The V gene's germline CDR1 is SGHVS and CDR2 FQNEAQ. V was shortened by 3 bases and J by 6 bases, with 15 bases between the two germline ends. The CDR3 has 15 residues.

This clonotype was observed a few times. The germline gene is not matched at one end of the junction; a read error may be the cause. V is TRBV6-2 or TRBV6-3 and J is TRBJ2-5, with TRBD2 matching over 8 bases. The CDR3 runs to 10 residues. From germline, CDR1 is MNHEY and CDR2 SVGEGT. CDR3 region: CSAGVETQYF. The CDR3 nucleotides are TGCTCAGCGGGAGTTGAGACCCAGTACTTC.

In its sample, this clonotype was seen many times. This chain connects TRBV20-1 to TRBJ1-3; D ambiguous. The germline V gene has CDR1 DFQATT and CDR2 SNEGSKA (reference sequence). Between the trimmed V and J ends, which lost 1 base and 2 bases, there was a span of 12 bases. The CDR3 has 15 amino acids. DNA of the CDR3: TGCAGTGCTAGAGTTCCGGCTCTAACTGGAAACACCATATATTTT. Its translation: CSARVPALTGNTIYF.

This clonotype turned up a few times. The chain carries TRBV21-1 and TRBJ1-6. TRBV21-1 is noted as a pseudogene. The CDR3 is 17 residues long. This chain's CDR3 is CASSGWASLLWSSPLHF. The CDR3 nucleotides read TGTGCCAGCAGCGGATGGGCCTCCCTTTTGTGGAGTTCACCCCTCCACTTT.

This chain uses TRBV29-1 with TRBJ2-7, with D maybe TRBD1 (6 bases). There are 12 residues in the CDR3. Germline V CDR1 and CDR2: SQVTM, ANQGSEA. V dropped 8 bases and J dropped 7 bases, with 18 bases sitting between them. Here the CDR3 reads CSSMTGPSEQYF. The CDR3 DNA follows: TGCAGCTCTATGACAGGCCCGTCAGAGCAGTACTTC.

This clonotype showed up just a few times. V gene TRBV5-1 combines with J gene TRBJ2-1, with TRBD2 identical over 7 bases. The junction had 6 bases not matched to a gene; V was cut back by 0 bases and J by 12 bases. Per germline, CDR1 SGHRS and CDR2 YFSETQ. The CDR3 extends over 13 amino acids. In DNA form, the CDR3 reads TGCGCCAGCAGCTTGGAAGCGGGGTTTGCGCAGTTCTTC. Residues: CASSLEAGFAQFF.

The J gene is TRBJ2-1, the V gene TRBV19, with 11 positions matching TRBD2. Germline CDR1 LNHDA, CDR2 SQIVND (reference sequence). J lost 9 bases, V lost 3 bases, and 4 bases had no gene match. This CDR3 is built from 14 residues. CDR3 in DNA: TGTGCCAGTAGTATTAACCTAGCGGGAGGTGAGCAGTTCTTC. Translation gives CASSINLAGGEQFF. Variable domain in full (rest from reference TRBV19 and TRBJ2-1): DGGITQSPKYLFRKEGQNVTLSCEQNLNHDAMYWYRQDPGQGLRLIYYSQIVNDFQKGDIAEGYSVSREKKESFPLTVTSAQKNPTAFYLCASSINLAGGEQFFGPGTRLTVL.

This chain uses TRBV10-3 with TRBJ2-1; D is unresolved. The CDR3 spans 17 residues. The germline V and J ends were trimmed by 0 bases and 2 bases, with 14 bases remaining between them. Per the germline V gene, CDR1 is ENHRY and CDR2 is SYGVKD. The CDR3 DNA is TGTGCCATCAGTGAGTCTCTAGTCTCCTTCGCCTACAATGAGCAGTTCTTC. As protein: CAISESLVSFAYNEQFF.

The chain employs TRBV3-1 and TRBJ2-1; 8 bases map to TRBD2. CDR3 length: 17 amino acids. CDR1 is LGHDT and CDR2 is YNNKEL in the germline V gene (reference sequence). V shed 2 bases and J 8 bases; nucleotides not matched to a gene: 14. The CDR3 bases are TGTGCCAGCAGCCAACCCCTAAGCGGGAGTCCCCTACATGAGCAGTTCTTC. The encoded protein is CASSQPLSGSPLHEQFF.

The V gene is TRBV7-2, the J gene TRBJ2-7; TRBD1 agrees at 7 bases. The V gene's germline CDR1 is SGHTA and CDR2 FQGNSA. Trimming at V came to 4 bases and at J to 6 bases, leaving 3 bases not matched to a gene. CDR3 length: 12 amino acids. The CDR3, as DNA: TGTGCCAGCAGCTCCACAGGGGTCGAGCAGTACTTC. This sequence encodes CASSSTGVEQYF.

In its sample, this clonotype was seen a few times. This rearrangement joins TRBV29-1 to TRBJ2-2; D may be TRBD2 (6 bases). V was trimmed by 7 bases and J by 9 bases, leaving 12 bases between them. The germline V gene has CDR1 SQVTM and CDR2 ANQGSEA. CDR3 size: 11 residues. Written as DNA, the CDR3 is TGCAGCGGGGAGGTGAATTGGGAGCTGTTTTTT. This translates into CSGEVNWELFF.

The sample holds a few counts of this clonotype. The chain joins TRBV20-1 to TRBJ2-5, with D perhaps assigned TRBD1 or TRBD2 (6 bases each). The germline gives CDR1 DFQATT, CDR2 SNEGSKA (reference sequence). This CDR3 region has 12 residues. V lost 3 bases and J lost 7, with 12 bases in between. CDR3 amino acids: CSASGGQGTQYF. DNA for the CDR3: TGCAGTGCTAGCGGGGGCCAGGGGACCCAGTACTTC.

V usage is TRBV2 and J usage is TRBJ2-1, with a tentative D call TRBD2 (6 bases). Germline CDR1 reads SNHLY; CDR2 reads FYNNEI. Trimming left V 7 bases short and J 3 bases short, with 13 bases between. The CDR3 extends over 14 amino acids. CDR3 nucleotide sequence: TGTGCCAGCAACTCTCGGGGGATCTACAATGAGCAGTTCTTC. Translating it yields CASNSRGIYNEQFF.

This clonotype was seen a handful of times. The CDR3 DNA reads as TGTGCCAGCAGTTTTAGTGGGCAGGGGGTGGCTTTCTTT. Its protein product is CASSFSGQGVAFF. V usage is TRBV27 and J usage is TRBJ1-1; 7 nucleotides line up with TRBD1. This CDR3 region has 13 residues. V was pared by 3 bases and J by 11 bases, with 9 bases of the junction left unmatched. The germline V gene has CDR1 MNHEY and CDR2 SMNVEV (reference sequence).

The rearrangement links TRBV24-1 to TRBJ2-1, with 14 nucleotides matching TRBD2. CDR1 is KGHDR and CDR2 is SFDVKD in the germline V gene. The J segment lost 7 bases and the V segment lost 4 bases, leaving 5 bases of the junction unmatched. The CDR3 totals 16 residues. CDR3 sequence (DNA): TGTGCCACCAGTGAAGGAGGGACTAGCGGGAGAAATGAGCAGTTCTTC. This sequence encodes CATSEGGTSGRNEQFF.

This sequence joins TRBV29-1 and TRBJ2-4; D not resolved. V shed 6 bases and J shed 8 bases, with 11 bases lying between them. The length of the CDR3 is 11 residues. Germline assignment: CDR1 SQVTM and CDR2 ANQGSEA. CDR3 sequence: CSVADEDIQYF. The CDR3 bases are TGCAGCGTCGCCGACGAAGACATTCAGTACTTC. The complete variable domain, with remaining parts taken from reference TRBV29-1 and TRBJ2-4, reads SAVISQKPSRDICQRGTSLTIQCQVDSQVTMMFWYRQQPGQSLTLIATANQGSEATYESGFVIDKFPISRPNLTFSTLTVSNMSPEDSSIYLCSVADEDIQYFGAGTRLSVL.

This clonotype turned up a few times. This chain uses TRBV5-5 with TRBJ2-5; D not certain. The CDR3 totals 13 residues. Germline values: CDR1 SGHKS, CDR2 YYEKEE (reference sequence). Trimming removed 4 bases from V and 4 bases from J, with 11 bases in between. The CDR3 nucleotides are TGTGCCAGCAGCCGCGGCCCGGGAGAGACCCAGTACTTC. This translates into CASSRGPGETQYF.

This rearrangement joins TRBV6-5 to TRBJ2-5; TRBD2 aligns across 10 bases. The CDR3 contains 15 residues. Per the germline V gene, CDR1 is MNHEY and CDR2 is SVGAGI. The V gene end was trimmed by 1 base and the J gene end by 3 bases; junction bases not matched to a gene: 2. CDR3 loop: CASSYFGLAEETQYF. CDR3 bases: TGTGCCAGCAGTTACTTTGGACTAGCGGAAGAGACCCAGTACTTC.

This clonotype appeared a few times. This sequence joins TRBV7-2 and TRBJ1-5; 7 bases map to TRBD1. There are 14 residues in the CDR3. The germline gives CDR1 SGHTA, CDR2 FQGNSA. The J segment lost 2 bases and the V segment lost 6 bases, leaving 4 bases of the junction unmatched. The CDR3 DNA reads TGTGCCAGCAGAGACAGGGTTGGCAATCAGCCCCAGCATTTT. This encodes CASRDRVGNQPQHF. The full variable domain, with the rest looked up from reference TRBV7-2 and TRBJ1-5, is GAGVSQSPSNKVTEKGKDVELRCDPISGHTALYWYRQSLGQGLEFLIYFQGNSAPDKSGLPSDRFSAERTGGSVSTLTIQRTQQEDSAVYLCASRDRVGNQPQHFGDGTRLSIL.

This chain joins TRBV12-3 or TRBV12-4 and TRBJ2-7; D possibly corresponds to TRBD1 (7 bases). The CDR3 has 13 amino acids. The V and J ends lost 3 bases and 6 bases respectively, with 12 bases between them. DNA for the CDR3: TGTGCCAGCAGTTTCGACAGGGAGGCCGAGCAGTACTTC. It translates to CASSFDREAEQYF.